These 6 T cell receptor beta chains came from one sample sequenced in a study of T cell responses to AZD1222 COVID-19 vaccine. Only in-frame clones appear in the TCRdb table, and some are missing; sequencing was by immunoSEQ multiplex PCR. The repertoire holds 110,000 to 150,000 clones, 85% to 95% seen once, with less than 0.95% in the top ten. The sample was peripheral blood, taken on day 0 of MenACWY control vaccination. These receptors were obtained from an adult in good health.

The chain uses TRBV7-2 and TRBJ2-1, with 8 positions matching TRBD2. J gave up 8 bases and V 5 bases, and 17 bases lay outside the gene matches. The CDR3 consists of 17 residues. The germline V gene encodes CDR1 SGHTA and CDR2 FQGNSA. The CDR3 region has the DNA TGTGCCAGCAGCCGCTTACGCGTCGGGGGGGGCCTGGATGAGCAGTTCTTC. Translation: CASSRLRVGGGLDEQFF.

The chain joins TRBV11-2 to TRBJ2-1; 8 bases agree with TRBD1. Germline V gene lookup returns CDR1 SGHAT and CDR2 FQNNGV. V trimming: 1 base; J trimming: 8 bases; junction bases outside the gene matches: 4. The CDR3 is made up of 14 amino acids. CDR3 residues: CASSLGQGADEQFF. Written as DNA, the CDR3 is TGTGCCAGCAGCTTAGGTCAGGGGGCGGATGAGCAGTTCTTC.

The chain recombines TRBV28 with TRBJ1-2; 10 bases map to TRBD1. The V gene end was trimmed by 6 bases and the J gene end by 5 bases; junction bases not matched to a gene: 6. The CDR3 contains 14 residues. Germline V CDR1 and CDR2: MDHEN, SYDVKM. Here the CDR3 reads CASSRDRGIYGYTF. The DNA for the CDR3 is TGTGCCAGCAGCCGGGACAGGGGAATTTATGGCTACACCTTC.

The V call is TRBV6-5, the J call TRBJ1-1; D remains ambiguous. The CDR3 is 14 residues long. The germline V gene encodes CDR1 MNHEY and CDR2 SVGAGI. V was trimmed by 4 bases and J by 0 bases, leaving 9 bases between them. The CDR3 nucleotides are TGTGCCAGCAGTTTACTCCAGATGAACACTGAAGCTTTCTTT. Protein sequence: CASSLLQMNTEAFF.

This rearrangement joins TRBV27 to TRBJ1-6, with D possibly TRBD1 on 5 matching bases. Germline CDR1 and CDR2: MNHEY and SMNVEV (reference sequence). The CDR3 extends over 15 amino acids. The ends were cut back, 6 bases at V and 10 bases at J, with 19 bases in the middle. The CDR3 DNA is TGTGCCAGCAGGACTCTACAGGACTGGTTGTCACCCCTCCACTTT. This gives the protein CASRTLQDWLSPLHF.

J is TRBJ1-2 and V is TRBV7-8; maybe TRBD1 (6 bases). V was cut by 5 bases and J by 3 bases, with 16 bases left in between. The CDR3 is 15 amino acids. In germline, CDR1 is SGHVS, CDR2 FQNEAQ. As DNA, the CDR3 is TGTGCCAGCAGCGAAGCGGGAAGGGGGTACTATGGCTACACCTTC. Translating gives CASSEAGRGYYGYTF.